This TCR beta chain is from a study of early T cells in non-severe SARS-CoV-2 infection. Study observations and caveats: In VDJdb matching, anti-spike CD8 responses were favored while private and CD4 specificities went missing.

Each single cDNA molecule received a unique molecular identifier. TCRdb used MiXCR to reprocess the 5' RACE reads, holding one entry per CDR3 protein. The sample contains more than 80,000 distinct CDR3 sequences, over 13% of which appear only once. Comment on this clonotype: Its antigen is unknown.

CDR3 length equals 15 residues. In germline, CDR1 is SQVTM, CDR2 ANQGSEA. The trim removed 3 bases at V and 2 bases at J, leaving 2 bases unmatched. The chain couples TRBV29-1 to TRBJ2-5; 14 nucleotides line up with TRBD2. This TCR came from an adult who was a healthcare worker with PCR-confirmed SARS-CoV-2 infection or an uninfected control (not recorded which). Sequenced sample: whole blood. The CDR3 region is CSVEGLAGEQETQYF. In DNA form, the CDR3 reads TGCAGCGTTGAGGGACTAGCGGGAGAGCAAGAGACCCAGTACTTC.